This entry lists 5 T cell receptor beta chains sequenced from one sample in a study of blood T cell repertoires in COVID-19. Method: immunoSEQ multiplex PCR; TCRdb's copy keeps in-frame clones and lacks some. This sample carries under 500,000 clones, nearly 90% of them seen once, and the ten largest clones take approximately 2%. The specimen sequenced was PBMCs or T cells enriched from blood (not recorded which). The source is a woman aged 18-30 years with acute COVID-19.

CDR3 protein: CASSSPSGRDYGETQYF. DNA for the CDR3: TGCGCCAGCAGCTCTCCGAGCGGTAGGGACTACGGAGAGACCCAGTACTTC. This rearrangement joins TRBV5-1 to TRBJ2-5; 7 bases map to TRBD2. Germline CDR1 is SGHRS and CDR2 is YFSETQ. After removal of 3 bases from V and 4 bases from J, the junction contained 15 bases not matched to a gene. The CDR3 contains 17 residues.

The chain employs TRBV3-1 (or the pseudogene TRBV3-2) and TRBJ2-7; TRBD1 is a possible D gene (6 bases). This CDR3 is 14 amino acids long. From germline, CDR1 is LGHDT and CDR2 YNNKEL (reference sequence). Deletions cut 6 bases from V and 7 bases from J, with 19 bases between. The CDR3 bases are TGTGCCAGCAGTTGGCGACAGGATAGGATGGAGCAGTACTTC. Translated: CASSWRQDRMEQYF.

CDR3 in amino acids: CASSFGDRYGYTF. For the CDR3, the DNA is TGTGCCAGCAGTTTTGGGGACAGATATGGCTACACCTTC. The rearrangement joins TRBV12-3 or TRBV12-4 to TRBJ1-2; 7 bases are a match to TRBD1. The CDR3 runs 13 residues. Unmatched junction bases numbered 3, after V lost 3 bases and J lost 5 bases.

The J gene is TRBJ2-2, the V gene TRBV7-6; 8 bases map to TRBD1. V trimming: 3 bases; J trimming: 4 bases; junction bases outside the gene matches: 16. The CDR3 totals 19 residues. Germline CDR1 is SGHVS and CDR2 is FNYEAQ. The CDR3 DNA reads TGTGCCAGCAGCTTTACTGGGTATGTTGACAGGGGAACCACCGGGGAGCTGTTTTTT. It encodes CASSFTGYVDRGTTGELFF.

This clone showed up just once. The chain joins TRBV9 to TRBJ2-5; 7 bases match TRBD2. The CDR3 is 16 amino acids. V lost 3 bases, J lost 0 bases, and 8 bases stayed unmatched. The germline CDR1 and CDR2 sequences are SGDLS and YYNGEE. CDR3 nucleotide sequence: TGTGCCAGCAGCGCGTACCCACTAGCGAACCAAGAGACCCAGTACTTC. Amino acids: CASSAYPLANQETQYF.